These 25 T cell receptor beta chains originate from one sample sequenced in a study of Ad26.COV2.S vaccination and SARS-CoV-2 variants. Treatment here: roughly 19 received Ad26.COV2.S at low or high dose, single or two shots; roughly five received placebo; per-sample allocation not given. Collection of the samples took place on day 63 after the first injection of vaccine or placebo. Produced via immunoSEQ multiplex PCR; TCRdb's table is partial and in-frame only. The table lists roughly 510,000 clones, approximately 90% of them singletons. This sample comprised peripheral blood, obtained in a trial of Ad26.COV2.S vaccine versus placebo. The receptors derive from a person between 18 and 60 years old who received the Ad26.COV2.S COVID-19 vaccine or a placebo.

The chain joins TRBV15 to TRBJ1-1, with 8 bases matching TRBD1. Germline lookup yields CDR1 LNHNV and CDR2 YYDKDF (reference sequence). The CDR3 covers 15 residues. V was pared by 2 bases and J by 5 bases, with 7 bases of the junction left unmatched. Here the CDR3 DNA reads TGTGCCACCAGCAGACGGACAGGGAAGCAAACTGAAGCTTTCTTT. This sequence encodes CATSRRTGKQTEAFF.

This chain links TRBV5-1 with TRBJ2-7; possibly TRBD1 for D (5 bases). This CDR3 contains 14 residues. Germline-derived CDR1 and CDR2 are SGHRS and YFSETQ. Trimming took off 0 bases at V and 4 bases at J, with 11 bases between the two ends. The CDR3 reads CASSLGGDLYEQYF. CDR3 DNA sequence: TGCGCCAGCAGCTTGGGGGGCGATCTATACGAGCAGTACTTC.

The chain combines TRBV27 with TRBJ2-2, with a weak D call TRBD1 (8 bases). The CDR3 runs 14 residues. The germline V gene encodes CDR1 MNHEY and CDR2 SMNVEV (reference sequence). Deletions cut 6 bases from V and 5 bases from J, with 13 bases between. CDR3 loop: CASRTGGGTGELFF. The CDR3 DNA is TGTGCCAGCAGAACAGGGGGAGGGACCGGGGAGCTGTTTTTT.

This chain links TRBV7-9 with TRBJ2-7; 12 nucleotides line up with TRBD2. This CDR3 comprises 19 residues. J was trimmed by 5 bases and V by 5 bases; bases with no gene match: 19. Per germline, CDR1 SEHNR and CDR2 FQNEAQ (reference sequence). The CDR3 DNA reads as TGTGCCAGCAGCCAAAGTCCCCCTAGCGGGAGGGCCAATTTCCACGAGCAGTACTTC. Residues: CASSQSPPSGRANFHEQYF.

As DNA, the CDR3 is TGTGCCAGCAGCCCGTCGGGACGGCGGATCTATAATTCACCCCTCCACTTT. Encoded protein: CASSPSGRRIYNSPLHF. V usage is TRBV5-8 and J usage is TRBJ1-6; a possible D gene is TRBD1 (5 bases). The CDR3 consists of 17 residues. Germline CDR1 SGHTS, CDR2 YDEGEE. The ends were cut back, 4 bases at V and 3 bases at J, with 17 bases in the middle.

V and J are TRBV28 and TRBJ2-7, with a weak D call TRBD2 (6 bases). Germline V gene lookup returns CDR1 MDHEN and CDR2 SYDVKM. Deletions cut 9 bases from V and 7 bases from J, with 25 bases between. This CDR3 region has 15 residues. The chain's CDR3 is CASITRAGLRGEQYF. DNA for the CDR3: TGTGCCAGTATTACCCGGGCAGGGCTTCGGGGGGAGCAGTACTTC.

The sample holds a few counts of this clone. The V call is TRBV18, the J call TRBJ2-1; 13 bases are shared with TRBD2. The germline CDR1 and CDR2 sequences are KGHSH and LQKENI. V lost 6 bases, J lost 7 bases, and 6 bases stayed unmatched. The CDR3 runs 15 residues. CDR3 bases: TGTGCCAGCTCTCAACTAGCGGGAGGGGTGAATGAGCAGTTCTTC. Protein product: CASSQLAGGVNEQFF.

The rearrangement links TRBV2 to TRBJ2-7; 8 positions agree with TRBD1. There are 16 residues in the CDR3. Germline assignment: CDR1 SNHLY and CDR2 FYNNEI. Trimming at V came to 3 bases and at J to 0 bases, leaving 7 bases not matched to a gene. CDR3 DNA sequence: TGTGCCAGCAGTGATGTCGGACAGGGAAACTCCTACGAGCAGTACTTC. Its translation is CASSDVGQGNSYEQYF.

This chain joins TRBV19 and TRBJ1-5; 7 bases line up with TRBD1. V was clipped by 6 bases and J by 1 base; unmatched bases: 6. There are 15 residues in the CDR3. The germline CDR1 and CDR2 sequences are LNHDA and SQIVND (reference sequence). CDR3 region: CASSGQAVSNQPQHF. CDR3 in DNA: TGTGCCAGTAGCGGACAGGCTGTGAGCAATCAGCCCCAGCATTTT. The full variable domain, completed using reference TRBV19 and TRBJ1-5, is DGGITQSPKYLFRKEGQNVTLSCEQNLNHDAMYWYRQDPGQGLRLIYYSQIVNDFQKGDIAEGYSVSREKKESFPLTVTSAQKNPTAFYLCASSGQAVSNQPQHFGDGTRLSIL.

The table lists this clone with a count of one. The V call is TRBV5-1, the J call TRBJ2-1, with D unresolved. V lost 0 bases and J 10 bases, leaving 20 bases between the germline ends. Germline V gene data show CDR1 as SGHRS and CDR2 as YFSETQ. The CDR3 is 16 amino acids. The CDR3 DNA follows: TGCGCCAGCAGCTTGGCCCGGAGTGGAGTACCAACGGAGCAGTTCTTC. Protein: CASSLARSGVPTEQFF.

V usage is TRBV5-5 and J usage is TRBJ2-1, with no clear D. The CDR3 length is 16 residues. Germline assignment: CDR1 SGHKS and CDR2 YYEKEE (reference sequence). V lost 3 bases and J lost 6, with 19 bases in between. CDR3 sequence reads: CASSSPNERPSNEQFF. CDR3 nucleotides: TGTGCCAGCAGCTCCCCAAATGAACGCCCGTCCAATGAGCAGTTCTTC.

The J gene is TRBJ2-3, the V gene TRBV11-3, with 9 nucleotides matching TRBD1. The CDR3 loop spans 15 amino acids. J was trimmed by 4 bases and V by 1 base; bases with no gene match: 3. CDR1 SGHNT and CDR2 YENEEA come from the germline V gene. CDR3 loop: CASSLGQGEADTQYF. The CDR3 DNA reads as TGTGCCAGCAGCTTAGGACAGGGGGAGGCAGATACGCAGTATTTT.

J is TRBJ2-3 and V is TRBV5-5; possible D gene TRBD2, 5 bases. The germline V and J ends were trimmed by 4 bases and 6 bases, with 6 bases remaining between them. Germline V gives CDR1 SGHKS, CDR2 YYEKEE (reference sequence). The CDR3 spans 11 residues. The CDR3 protein is CASSTRDTQYF. CDR3 in DNA: TGTGCCAGCAGCACTAGGGATACGCAGTATTTT.

The rearrangement uses TRBV19 and TRBJ2-2, with D perhaps matching TRBD1 (6 bases). V was trimmed by 10 bases and J by 2 bases, leaving 17 bases between them. The germline CDR1 and CDR2 sequences are LNHDA and SQIVND (reference sequence). The CDR3 spans 15 residues. As DNA, the CDR3 is TGTGCCACCACGACCGGACAGATAAACACCGGGGAGCTGTTTTTT. It yields the protein CATTTGQINTGELFF.

The chain couples TRBV20-1 to TRBJ1-6; D might be TRBD1 (6 bases). Trimming removed 3 bases from V and 9 bases from J, with 15 bases in between. Germline V gene lookup returns CDR1 DFQATT and CDR2 SNEGSKA (reference sequence). The CDR3 has 14 amino acids. CDR3 coding DNA: TGCAGTGCTAGTCGAACAGGGTTGGTTTCACCCCTCCACTTT. Translated, it gives CSASRTGLVSPLHF.

Comment on this clone: This may come from a read error, since a much larger clone is one base off. The V call is TRBV5-4, the J call TRBJ1-2; D is undetermined. CDR3 length equals 11 residues. Trimming took 1 base from V and 2 from J, leaving 0 bases between them. From germline, CDR1 is SGHNT and CDR2 YYREEE (reference sequence). The CDR3 region is CASSLNYGYTF. The DNA of the CDR3 is TGTGCCAGCAGCTTGAACTATGGCTACACCTTC.

The rearrangement links TRBV11-2 to TRBJ2-1; no firm D call. CDR3 length: 15 amino acids. Trimming left V 0 bases short and J 0 bases short, with 6 bases between. The germline V gene has CDR1 SGHAT and CDR2 FQNNGV. Written as DNA, the CDR3 is TGTGCCAGCAGCTTAGAAAGCGTCTCCTACAATGAGCAGTTCTTC. Translation gives CASSLESVSYNEQFF.

The genes are TRBV5-4 and TRBJ2-3, with a possible D match to TRBD2 (5 bases). This CDR3 is built from 14 residues. The ends were cut back, 4 bases at V and 4 bases at J, with 13 bases in the middle. Germline values: CDR1 SGHNT, CDR2 YYREEE (reference sequence). The DNA for the CDR3 is TGTGCCAGCAGCCAGGACTTAGCCTCAGATACGCAGTATTTT. Encoded protein: CASSQDLASDTQYF.

The chain recombines TRBV18 with TRBJ2-7; weak D call: TRBD2 (5 bases). CDR1 KGHSH and CDR2 LQKENI come from the germline V gene. This CDR3 is 13 amino acids long. V was trimmed by 2 bases and J by 6 bases, leaving 11 bases between them. Here the CDR3 DNA reads TGTGCCAGCTCACCATTACTAGTGGGCGAGCAGTACTTC. It translates to CASSPLLVGEQYF.

The rearrangement links TRBV18 to TRBJ2-2, with D tentatively TRBD1 or TRBD2 (6 bases each). V dropped 4 bases and J dropped 6 bases, with 15 bases sitting between them. The CDR3 consists of 15 residues. Germline V gene sequence: CDR1 KGHSH, CDR2 LQKENI. In DNA form, the CDR3 reads TGTGCCAGCTCACTAAAACTCGGGGGCCCCGGGGAGCTGTTTTTT. Translated: CASSLKLGGPGELFF.

This clone has a single count. The chain combines TRBV6-2 or TRBV6-3 with TRBJ2-5; 7 bases align to TRBD1. V lost 6 bases to trimming and J lost 7 bases; unmatched junction nucleotides: 11. The CDR3 contains 14 residues. Germline V gene data show CDR1 as MNHEY and CDR2 as SVGEGT. The CDR3 DNA follows: TGTGCCAGCAGCCCCGGGACAGCCTTAGGGACCCAGTACTTC. Translating it yields CASSPGTALGTQYF.

The sample holds a few counts of this clone. V and J are TRBV7-8 and TRBJ1-5, with 7 nucleotides matching TRBD1. The V gene end was trimmed by 0 bases and the J gene end by 4 bases; junction bases not matched to a gene: 6. Germline CDR1 is SGHVS and CDR2 is FQNEAQ. The CDR3 runs to 16 residues. This CDR3 reads CASSLAQGVGNQPQHF. The CDR3 DNA is TGTGCCAGCAGCTTAGCGCAGGGGGTAGGGAATCAGCCCCAGCATTTT.

The chain couples TRBV19 to TRBJ2-7, with 7 bases lining up with TRBD2. V lost 11 bases to trimming and J lost 13 bases; unmatched junction nucleotides: 23. Germline CDR1 and CDR2: LNHDA and SQIVND (reference sequence). CDR3 size: 14 residues. CDR3 protein: CAPRGTNYTISQYF. DNA for the CDR3: TGTGCCCCCCGAGGGACTAACTACACCATATCCCAATACTTC.

The rearrangement uses TRBV18 and TRBJ1-2, with D perhaps TRBD1 (5 bases). The germline CDR1 and CDR2 sequences are KGHSH and LQKENI. V dropped 4 bases and J dropped 0 bases, with 12 bases sitting between them. The CDR3 has 15 amino acids. The CDR3 sequence: CASSRATEANYGYTF. DNA of the CDR3: TGTGCCAGCTCACGAGCGACAGAAGCTAACTATGGCTACACCTTC. The full variable domain, its missing parts supplied by reference TRBV18 and TRBJ1-2, is NAGVMQNPRHLVRRRGQEARLRCSPMKGHSHVYWYRQLPEEGLKFMVYLQKENIIDESGMPKERFSAEFPKEGPSILRIQQVVRGDSAAYFCASSRATEANYGYTFGSGTRLTVV.

This clone was observed a single time. The rearrangement uses TRBV11-2 and TRBJ2-7, with TRBD1 matching over 12 bases. V lost 2 bases and J lost 6; bases outside the gene matches: 8. Germline CDR1 reads SGHAT; CDR2 reads FQNNGV. This CDR3 is built from 16 residues. The CDR3 nucleotides are TGTGCCAGCAGCTTAAAACCGGGACAGGGGGCCATCGAGCAGTACTTC. This gives the protein CASSLKPGQGAIEQYF.